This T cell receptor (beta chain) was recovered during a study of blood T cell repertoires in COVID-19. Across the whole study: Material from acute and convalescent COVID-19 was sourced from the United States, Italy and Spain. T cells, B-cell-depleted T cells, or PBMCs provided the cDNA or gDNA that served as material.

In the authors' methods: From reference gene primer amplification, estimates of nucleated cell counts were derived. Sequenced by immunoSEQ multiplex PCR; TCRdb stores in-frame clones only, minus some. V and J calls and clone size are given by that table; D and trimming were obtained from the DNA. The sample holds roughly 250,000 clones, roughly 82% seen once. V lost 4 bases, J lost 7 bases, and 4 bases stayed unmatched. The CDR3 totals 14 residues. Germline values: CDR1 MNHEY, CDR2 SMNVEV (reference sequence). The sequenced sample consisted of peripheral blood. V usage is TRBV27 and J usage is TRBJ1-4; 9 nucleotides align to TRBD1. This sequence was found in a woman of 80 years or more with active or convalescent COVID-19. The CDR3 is CASSSQGAREKLFF. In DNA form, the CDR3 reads TGTGCCAGCAGTTCACAGGGGGCGCGTGAAAAACTGTTTTTT.